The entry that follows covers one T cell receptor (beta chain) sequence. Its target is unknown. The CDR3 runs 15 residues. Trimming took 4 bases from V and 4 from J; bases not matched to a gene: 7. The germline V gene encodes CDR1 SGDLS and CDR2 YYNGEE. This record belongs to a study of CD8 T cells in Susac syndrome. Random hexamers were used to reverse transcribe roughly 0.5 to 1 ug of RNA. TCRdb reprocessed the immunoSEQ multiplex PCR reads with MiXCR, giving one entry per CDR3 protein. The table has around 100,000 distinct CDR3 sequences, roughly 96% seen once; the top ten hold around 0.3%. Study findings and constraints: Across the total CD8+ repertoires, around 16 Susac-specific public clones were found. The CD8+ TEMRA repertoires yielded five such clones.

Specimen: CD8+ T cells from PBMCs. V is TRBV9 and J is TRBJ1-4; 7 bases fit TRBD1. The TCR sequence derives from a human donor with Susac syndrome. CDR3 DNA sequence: TGTGCCAGCAGCATACAGGGGACCTATAATGAAAAACTGTTTTTT. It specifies CASSIQGTYNEKLFF.